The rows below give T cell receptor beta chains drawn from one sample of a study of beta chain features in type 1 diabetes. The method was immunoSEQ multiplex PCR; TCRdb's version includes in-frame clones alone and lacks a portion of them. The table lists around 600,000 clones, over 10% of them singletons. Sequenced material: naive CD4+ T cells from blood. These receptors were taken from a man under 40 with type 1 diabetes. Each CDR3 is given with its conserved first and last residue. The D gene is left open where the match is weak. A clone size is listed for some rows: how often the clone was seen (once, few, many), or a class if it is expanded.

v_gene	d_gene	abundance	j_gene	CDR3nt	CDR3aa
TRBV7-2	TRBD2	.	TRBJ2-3	TGTGCCAGCACCCCGCACGCGGGGGGGAAAGATACGCAGTATTTT	CASTPHAGGKDTQYF
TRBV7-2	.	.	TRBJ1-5	TGTGCCAGCAGCTTGAACAATCAGCCCCAGCATTTT	CASSLNNQPQHF
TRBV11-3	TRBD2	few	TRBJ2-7	TGTGCCAGCAGCGGCCTCAGCGGGGGAGGATACGAGCAGTACTTC	CASSGLSGGGYEQYF
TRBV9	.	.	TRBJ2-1	TGTGCCAGCAGCGTCGATATCCTCCACAATGAGCAGTTCTTC	CASSVDILHNEQFF
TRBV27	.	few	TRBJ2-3	TGTGCCAGCAGTTTACAGAGCCCCGGATCCACAGATACGCAGTATTTT	CASSLQSPGSTDTQYF
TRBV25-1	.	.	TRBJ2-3	TGTGCCAGCAGCCTGAGTAGCACAGATACGCAGTATTTT	CASSLSSTDTQYF
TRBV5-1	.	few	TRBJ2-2	TGCGCCAGCAGCTTGGCCGGGAACGCCGGGGAGCTGTTTTTT	CASSLAGNAGELFF
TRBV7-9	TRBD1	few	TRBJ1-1	TGTGCCAGCAGCCCGTGGGACAGTTTTTCGATGAACACTGAAGCTTTCTTT	CASSPWDSFSMNTEAFF
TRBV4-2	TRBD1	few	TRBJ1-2	TGTGCCAGCAGCCCCGGACAGGGGGGTCCCTATGGCTACACCTTC	CASSPGQGGPYGYTF
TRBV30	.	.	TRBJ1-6	TGTGCCTGGAGTGTAAGCAGCTTCTATAATTCACCCCTCCACTTT	CAWSVSSFYNSPLHF
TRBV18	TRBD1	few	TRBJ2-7	TGTGCCAGCTCACTGGGACAGGCGAACTCCTACGAGCAGTACTTC	CASSLGQANSYEQYF
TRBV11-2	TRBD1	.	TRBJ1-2	TGTGCCAGCAGCTTCACAGGGGAGGGCTATGGCTACACCTTC	CASSFTGEGYGYTF
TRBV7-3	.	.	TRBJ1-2	TGTGCCAGCAGGTCGGGAAGTAACTATGGCTACACCTTC	CASRSGSNYGYTF
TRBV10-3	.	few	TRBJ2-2	TGTGCCAGCACCTACAATGCGCCCGGGGAGCTGTTTTTT	CASTYNAPGELFF
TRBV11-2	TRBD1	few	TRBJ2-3	TGTGCCAGCACTTCCACAGGGGCAGATACGCAGTATTTT	CASTSTGADTQYF
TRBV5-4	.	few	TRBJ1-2	TGTGCCAGCAGCTTGGCAAATACGGACAACTATGGCTACACCTTC	CASSLANTDNYGYTF
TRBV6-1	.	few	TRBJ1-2	TGTGCCAGCAGCCTGCAAACTTCTAACTATGGCTACACCTTC	CASSLQTSNYGYTF
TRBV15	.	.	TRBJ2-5	TGTGCCACCAGCAGAGACAGAGAAGAGACCCAGTACTTC	CATSRDREETQYF
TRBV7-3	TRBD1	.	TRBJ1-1	TGTGCCAGCAGCCCGACAGGGGAGGCTGAAGCTTTCTTT	CASSPTGEAEAFF
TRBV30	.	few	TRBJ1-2	TGTGCCTTCTACGGCGGAGGCGGCTACACCTTC	CAFYGGGGYTF
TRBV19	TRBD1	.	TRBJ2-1	TGTGCCAGTAGGGACAGGGGCGCCTACAATGAGCAGTTCTTC	CASRDRGAYNEQFF
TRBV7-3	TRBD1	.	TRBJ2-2	TGTGCCAGCAGTACGACAGGGGCGAACACCGGGGAGCTGTTTTTT	CASSTTGANTGELFF
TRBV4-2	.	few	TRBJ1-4	TGTGCCAGCAGTGCTGAGGGGTACGCTGAAAAACTGTTTTTT	CASSAEGYAEKLFF
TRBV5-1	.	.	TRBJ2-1	TGCGCCAGCAGCTTGCAAATGTCTAGCTCCTACAATGAGCAGTTCTTC	CASSLQMSSSYNEQFF
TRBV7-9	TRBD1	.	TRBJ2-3	TGTGCCAGCAGCTCCCGGGACAGTCCCACAGATACGCAGTATTTT	CASSSRDSPTDTQYF
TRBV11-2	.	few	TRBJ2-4	TGTGCCAGCAGCTCCCCTCGGGGAAAATTAAACATTCAGTACTTC	CASSSPRGKLNIQYF
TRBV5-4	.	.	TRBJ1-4	TGTGCCAGCAGCACAGGGAACCTCGAAAAACTGTTTTTT	CASSTGNLEKLFF
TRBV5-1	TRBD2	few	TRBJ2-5	TGCGCCAGCAGCTTGGGGCCTAGCGGGGGTCAAGAGACCCAGTACTTC	CASSLGPSGGQETQYF
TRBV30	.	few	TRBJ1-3	TGTGCCGCCTCCAGGGGAACTAGCTCTGGAAACACCATATATTTT	CAASRGTSSGNTIYF
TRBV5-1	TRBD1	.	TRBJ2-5	TGCGCCAGCAGCTATACGGGGACAGGGATGATGGAGACCCAGTACTTC	CASSYTGTGMMETQYF
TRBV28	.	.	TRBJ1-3	TGTGCCAGCAGTTCCTCACAGGGTTCTGGAAACACCATATATTTT	CASSSSQGSGNTIYF
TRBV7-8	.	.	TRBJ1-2	TGTGCCAGCAGCCCCCCCCAGGGCATTGAAGGCTACACCTTC	CASSPPQGIEGYTF
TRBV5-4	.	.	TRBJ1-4	TGTGCCAGCAGCATGGGACGGTCAACTAAAAAACTGTTTTTT	CASSMGRSTKKLFF
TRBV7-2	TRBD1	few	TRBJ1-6	TGTGCCAGCAGCCGGGACAGGGAATCACCCCTCCACTTT	CASSRDRESPLHF
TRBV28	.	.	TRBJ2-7	TGTGCCAGCAGTTCTGGACCGCCGCAGGGCGAGCAGTACTTC	CASSSGPPQGEQYF
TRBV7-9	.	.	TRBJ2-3	TGTGCCAGCAGCTTAGTTCGGGGATCCACAGATACGCAGTATTTT	CASSLVRGSTDTQYF
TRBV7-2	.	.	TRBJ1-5	TGTGCCAGCAGCTTAGGCGCAGTACCTAGCAATCAGCCCCAGCATTTT	CASSLGAVPSNQPQHF
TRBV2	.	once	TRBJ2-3	TGTGCCAGCACGGGACCCTACCCCACCACAAATACGCAGTATTTT	CASTGPYPTTNTQYF
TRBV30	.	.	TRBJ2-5	TGTGCCTGGAGTGGATATATCCAAGAGACCCAGTACTTC	CAWSGYIQETQYF
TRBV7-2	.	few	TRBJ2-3	TGTGCCAGCAGCCCCTGGCGCACAGATACGCAGTATTTT	CASSPWRTDTQYF
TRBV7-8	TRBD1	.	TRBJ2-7	TGTGCCAGCAGCCAACAGGGGGCGGATTGGTACGAGCAGTACTTC	CASSQQGADWYEQYF
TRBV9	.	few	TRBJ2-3	TGTGCCAGCAGCGTAGATTCAGATACGCAGTATTTT	CASSVDSDTQYF
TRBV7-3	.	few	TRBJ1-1	TGTGCCAGCAGCTTATTTGGTGGACGGTTGAACACTGAAGCTTTCTTT	CASSLFGGRLNTEAFF
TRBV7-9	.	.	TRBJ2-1	TGTGCCAGCAGCTTAGGGCTAGTGGCTGCGTACAATGAGCAGTTCTTC	CASSLGLVAAYNEQFF